This note documents a single T cell receptor beta chain sequence. Its specific antigen is unknown. The record originates from a study of monozygotic twins with inflammatory bowel disease (dated by TCRdb to the late 2010s). Context from the whole study: The complete study included 30 or so monozygotic twin pairs: 19 IBD-discordant Danish pairs and nine German pairs, of which four were IBD-concordant and five were IBD-discordant. The search for disease-associated traits relied mainly on comparing, within discordant pairs, IBD patients with their genetically identical healthy co-twins. Each individual had, on average, about 151 000 unique TCRalpha sequences and 181 000 unique TCRbeta sequences available for analysis.

Library method: 5' RACE. The input for every TCR library was 3,500 to 4,000 ng of total RNA. For each sample, cDNA synthesis was carried out in eight separate reactions using SMARTScribe reverse transcriptase. During cDNA synthesis, template switching introduced unique molecular identifiers that contained a 6-nucleotide sample barcode. Amplification of TCRalpha and TCRbeta cDNA involved two nested PCRs of 16 and 9 cycles, and each PCR was followed by bead purification. Before amplification, the cDNA was both treated with uracil DNA-glycosylase and purified with the QIAquick PCR purification kit. The second PCR was the step at which Illumina TruSeq-compatible adapters and sample-specific barcodes were added. TapeStation and Qubit were used to check library quality and concentration, and 5 to 6 ng of each library went into the pool. The pooled libraries were sequenced with 2 x 100 bp reads and custom sequencing primers on an Illumina HiSeq2500 single-index Rapid Run. The paper's data handling went like this. MiGEC version 1.2.6 was used for UMI-based consensus assembly to correct PCR and sequencing errors. MiXCR version 2.1.1 was used for V(D)J alignment, clonotype assembly and CDR3 extraction. Gene usage, clonotype sharing and MAIT/NKT TCR abundance were normalised by analysing the top 1000, 10 000 and 20 000 clonotypes per sample. Diversity was computed as the inverse Simpson index with the vegan R package after downsampling to 27 000 UMIs. Paired Mann-Whitney U tests were applied to discordant twin pairs, and Benjamini-Hochberg correction was used for multiple testing. The reads were reprocessed in TCRdb, with one entry per CDR3 protein sequence and no accompanying DNA. TCRdb's processing, not the study's, gives the V and J calls here. The table kept for this sample lists hundreds of thousands of distinct CDR3 sequences. The ten largest clones represent 2% to 2.5% of the sample.

Here is what the overall study found, with its caveats: IBD patients shared fewer clonotypes with other individuals than healthy twins did, most markedly in patients showing signs of disease activity. Because patients were on differing immunosuppressive treatments, the repertoires may have picked up extra background noise and inter-individual variability. Repertoire similarity did not differ between concordant and discordant twins, possibly due to limited statistical power. Distinction between different T cell subtypes could not be achieved in the analysis. A decrease in TCRbeta repertoire diversity, as measured by inverse Simpson index, was observed in IBD patients compared with their healthy co-twins. No single strong signal or clonotype linked to IBD turned up in the results, so the idea that one exists was not supported.

Taken from cysteine to phenylalanine, the CDR3 has 19 residues. Nucleotide data are not available. A roughly 2.7 ml peripheral blood sample was drawn into PAXgene tubes per donor and stored at -80°C. Without T cell sorting, total RNA was isolated from whole blood using the PAXgene blood miRNA kit on an automated QIAcube. Peripheral blood from monozygotic twin pairs who were concordant or discordant for inflammatory bowel disease underwent deep TCRalpha and TCRbeta repertoire profiling using unique molecular barcoding. Smoking habits were recorded for all twin pairs, and each individual was classified as a current, former or never smoker.

The clonotype was recovered from a human donor with ulcerative colitis or Crohn's disease, or a healthy co-twin of an affected twin (not recorded which). The V and J segments used are TRBV12-3 or TRBV12-4 and TRBJ2-3; as DNA is missing, the TRBD2 call by TCRdb cannot be tested. The specimen sequenced was blood. CDR3 region: CASSYLLGGGMLGTDTQYF.